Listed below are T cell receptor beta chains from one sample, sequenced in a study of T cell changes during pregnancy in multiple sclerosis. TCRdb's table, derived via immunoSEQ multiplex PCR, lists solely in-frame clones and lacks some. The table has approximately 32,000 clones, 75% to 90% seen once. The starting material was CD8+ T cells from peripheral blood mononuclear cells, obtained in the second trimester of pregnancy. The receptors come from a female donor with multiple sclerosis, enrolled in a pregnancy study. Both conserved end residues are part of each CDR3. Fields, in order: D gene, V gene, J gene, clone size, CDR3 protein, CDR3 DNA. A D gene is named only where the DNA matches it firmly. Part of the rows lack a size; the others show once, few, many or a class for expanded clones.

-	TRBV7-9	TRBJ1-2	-	CASLPDEMDSRGYTF	TGTGCCAGTCTCCCAGATGAAATGGACAGCCGGGGCTACACCTTC
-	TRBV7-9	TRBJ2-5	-	CASSLGAGSETQYF	TGTGCCAGCAGCTTAGGGGCAGGGTCAGAGACCCAGTACTTC
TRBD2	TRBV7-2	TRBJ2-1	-	CASSLVASGGRGEQFF	TGTGCCAGCAGCTTAGTGGCTAGCGGGGGGAGAGGTGAGCAGTTCTTC
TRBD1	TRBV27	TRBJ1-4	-	CASSFRGRGTEKLFF	TGTGCCAGCAGTTTCAGGGGGCGTGGTACTGAAAAACTGTTTTTT
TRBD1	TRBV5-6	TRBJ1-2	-	CASSLSPQGAKDGYTF	TGTGCCAGCAGCTTGAGCCCGCAGGGGGCTAAGGATGGCTACACCTTC
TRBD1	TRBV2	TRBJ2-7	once	CASRTGPYEQYF	TGTGCCAGCAGGACAGGGCCTTACGAGCAGTACTTC
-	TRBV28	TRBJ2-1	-	CASSSAGEQFF	TGTGCCAGCAGTTCTGCGGGAGAGCAGTTCTTC
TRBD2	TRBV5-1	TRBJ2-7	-	CASSLSGDPYEQYF	TGCGCCAGCAGCTTGAGCGGGGACCCATACGAGCAGTACTTC
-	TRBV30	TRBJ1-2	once	CAWRRSWGYTF	TGTGCCTGGAGAAGGAGTTGGGGCTACACCTTC
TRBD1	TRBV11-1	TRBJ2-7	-	CASSSGQGYEQYF	TGTGCCAGCAGCTCGGGACAGGGTTACGAGCAGTACTTC
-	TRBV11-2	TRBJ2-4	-	CASSSLTGKNIQYF	TGTGCCAGCAGCTCCCTGACGGGAAAAAACATTCAGTACTTC
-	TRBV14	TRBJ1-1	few	CASSQDTPHPNTEAFF	TGTGCCAGCAGCCAAGATACCCCACACCCAAACACTGAAGCTTTCTTT
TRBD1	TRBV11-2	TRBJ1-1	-	CASSRGGRTVNTEAFF	TGTGCCAGCAGCCGAGGGGGCAGGACGGTGAACACTGAAGCTTTCTTT
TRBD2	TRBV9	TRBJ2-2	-	CASTLGGLENTGELFF	TGTGCCAGCACCCTAGGGGGACTAGAGAACACCGGGGAGCTGTTTTTT
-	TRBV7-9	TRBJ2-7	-	CASSPAEDEQYF	TGTGCCAGCAGCCCTGCGGAGGACGAGCAGTACTTC
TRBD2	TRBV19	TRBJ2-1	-	CASSISGGLYNEQFF	TGTGCCAGTAGTATTAGCGGGGGGTTGTACAATGAGCAGTTCTTC
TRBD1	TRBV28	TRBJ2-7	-	CASSIGQVSYEQYF	TGTGCCAGCAGCATCGGACAGGTCTCCTACGAGCAGTACTTC
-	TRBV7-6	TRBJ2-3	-	CASTSDYSDTQYF	TGTGCCAGCACCTCGGACTATTCGGATACGCAGTATTTT
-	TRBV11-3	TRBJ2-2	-	CASSSPGDLTGELFF	TGTGCCAGCAGCTCACCAGGGGATTTAACCGGGGAGCTGTTTTTT
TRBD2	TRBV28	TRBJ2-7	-	CASKGLAGANEQYF	TGTGCCAGCAAAGGACTAGCGGGAGCCAACGAGCAGTACTTC
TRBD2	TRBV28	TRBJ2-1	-	CASSFPSGRSNEQFF	TGTGCCAGCAGTTTCCCTAGCGGGAGATCCAATGAGCAGTTCTTC
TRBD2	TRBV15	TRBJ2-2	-	CATSRPTHSSGRNTGELFF	TGTGCCACCAGCAGACCTACCCACTCTAGCGGGAGGAACACCGGGGAGCTGTTTTTT
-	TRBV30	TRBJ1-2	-	CAFRGYGYTF	TGTGCCTTCAGGGGCTATGGCTACACCTTC
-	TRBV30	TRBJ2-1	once	CACDSSYNEQFF	TGTGCCTGTGACAGCTCCTACAATGAGCAGTTCTTC
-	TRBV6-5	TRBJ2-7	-	CASSSALGTSYEQYF	TGTGCCAGCAGTTCCGCCCTAGGAACCTCCTACGAGCAGTACTTC
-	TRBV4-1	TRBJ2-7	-	CASSQAVSYEQYF	TGCGCCAGCAGCCAAGCCGTTTCCTACGAGCAGTACTTC
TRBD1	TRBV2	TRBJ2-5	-	CASRERQGPQTQYF	TGTGCCAGCAGGGAAAGACAGGGCCCACAGACCCAGTACTTC
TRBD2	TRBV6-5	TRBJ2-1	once	CATMGGGPYNEQFF	TGTGCCACCATGGGCGGGGGACCCTACAATGAGCAGTTCTTC
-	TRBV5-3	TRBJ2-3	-	CARWPKDTQYF	TGTGCCAGGTGGCCCAAAGATACGCAGTATTTT
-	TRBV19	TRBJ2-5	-	CASSTGFRGTQYF	TGTGCCAGTAGTACCGGGTTTCGAGGGACCCAGTACTTC
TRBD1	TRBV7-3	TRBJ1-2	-	CASSLTGGGDYGYTF	TGTGCCAGCAGCTTGACAGGGGGTGGGGACTATGGCTACACCTTC
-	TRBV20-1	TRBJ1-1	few	CSLPGAEAFF	TGCAGCCTACCTGGGGCGGAAGCTTTCTTT
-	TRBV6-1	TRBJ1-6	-	CASSEDIRSSYNSPLHF	TGTGCCAGCAGTGAGGACATCCGGAGCTCCTATAATTCACCCCTCCACTTT
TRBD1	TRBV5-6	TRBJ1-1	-	CASSPLRDRGDLKDTEAFF	TGTGCCAGCAGCCCCCTCCGCGACAGGGGAGACCTTAAGGACACTGAAGCTTTCTTT
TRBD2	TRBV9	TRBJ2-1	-	CASSVTQGGNEQFF	TGTGCCAGCAGCGTAACGCAGGGAGGGAATGAGCAGTTCTTC
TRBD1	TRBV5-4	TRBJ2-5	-	CASSRHRDRGGSGETQYF	TGTGCCAGCAGCCGACACCGGGACAGGGGAGGATCAGGAGAGACCCAGTACTTC
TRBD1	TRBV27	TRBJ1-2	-	CASSSGQGAHGYTF	TGTGCCAGCAGTTCGGGACAGGGGGCGCATGGCTACACCTTC
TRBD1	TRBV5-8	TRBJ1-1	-	CASSLDRGVVSNTEAFF	TGTGCCAGCAGCTTGGACAGGGGAGTCGTTTCCAACACTGAAGCTTTCTTT
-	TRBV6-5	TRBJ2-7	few	CASSAGQNEQYF	TGTGCCAGCAGTGCCGGACAGAACGAGCAGTACTTC
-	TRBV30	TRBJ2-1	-	CAWRSFESGSSYNEQFF	TGTGCCTGGAGGTCCTTCGAGAGCGGAAGCTCCTACAATGAGCAGTTCTTC
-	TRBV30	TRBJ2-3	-	CAWSVPGQLFSTDTQYF	TGTGCCTGGAGTGTACCAGGGCAGCTTTTCAGCACAGATACGCAGTATTTT
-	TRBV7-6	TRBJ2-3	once	CASSLARTDTQYF	TGTGCCAGCAGCTTAGCCAGGACAGATACGCAGTATTTT
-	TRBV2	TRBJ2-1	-	CASSFPRGEQFF	TGTGCCAGCAGTTTCCCCAGGGGTGAGCAGTTCTTC
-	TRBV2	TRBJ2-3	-	CASNNRDSREDTQYF	TGTGCCAGTAATAACCGGGACTCGCGAGAGGATACGCAGTATTTT
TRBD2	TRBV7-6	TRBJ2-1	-	CASSSRDARRAGGNEQFF	TGTGCCAGCAGCTCCCGGGACGCCCGTCGGGCGGGAGGGAATGAGCAGTTCTTC
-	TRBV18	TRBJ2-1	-	CASSPVKRVSYNEQFF	TGTGCCAGCTCACCGGTGAAGCGGGTGTCCTACAATGAGCAGTTCTTC